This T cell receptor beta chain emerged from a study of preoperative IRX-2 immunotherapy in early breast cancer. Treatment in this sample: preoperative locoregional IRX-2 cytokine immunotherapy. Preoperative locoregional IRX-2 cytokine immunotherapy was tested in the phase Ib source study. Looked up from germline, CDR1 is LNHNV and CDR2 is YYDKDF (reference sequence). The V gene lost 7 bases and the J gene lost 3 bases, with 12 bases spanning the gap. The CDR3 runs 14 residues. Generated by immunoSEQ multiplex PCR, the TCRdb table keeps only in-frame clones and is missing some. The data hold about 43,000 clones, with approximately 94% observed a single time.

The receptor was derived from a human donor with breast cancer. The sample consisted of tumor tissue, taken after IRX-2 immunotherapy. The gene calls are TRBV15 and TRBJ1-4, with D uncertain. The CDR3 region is CATTPVGPNEKLFF. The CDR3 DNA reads TGTGCCACCACTCCGGTAGGGCCTAATGAAAAACTGTTTTTT.